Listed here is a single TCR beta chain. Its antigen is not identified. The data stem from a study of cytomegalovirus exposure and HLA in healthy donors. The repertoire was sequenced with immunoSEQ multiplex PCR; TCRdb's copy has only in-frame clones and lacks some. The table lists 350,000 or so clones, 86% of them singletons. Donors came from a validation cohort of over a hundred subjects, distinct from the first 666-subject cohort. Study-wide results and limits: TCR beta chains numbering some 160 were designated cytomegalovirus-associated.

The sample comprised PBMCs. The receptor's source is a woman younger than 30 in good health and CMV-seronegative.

Here the CDR3 reads CASRGHRRGEQFF. The CDR3, as DNA: TGTGCCAGCAGAGGACATCGTAGGGGTGAGCAGTTCTTC. The chain recombines TRBV27 with TRBJ2-1; possibly TRBD1 for D (5 bases). V lost 6 bases and J lost 9, with 15 bases in between. Germline V gene sequence: CDR1 MNHEY, CDR2 SMNVEV (reference sequence). The CDR3 contains 13 residues.